Each of the 23 T cell receptor beta chains below was sequenced from the same sample in a study of identical twins. TCRdb called the 5' RACE reads again in MiXCR, with one record for every CDR3 protein. The table records some 560,000 distinct CDR3 sequences, nearly 10% of them present only once. The data were also submitted as part of a second study, on yellow fever vaccine responses in identical twins.

Sequencing was done on a sample of PBMCs. The source of these receptors is a woman under 30 in good health.

In this sample, this clonotype turned up a few times. The rearrangement joins TRBV24-1 to TRBJ2-5; 7 bases align to TRBD1. J was trimmed by 2 bases and V by 4 bases; bases with no gene match: 9. The CDR3 is 16 residues long. The V gene's germline CDR1 is KGHDR and CDR2 SFDVKD. The CDR3 loop is CATSDPRPGQQETQYF. The DNA for the CDR3 is TGTGCCACCAGTGACCCCAGGCCGGGACAGCAAGAGACCCAGTACTTC.

At least ten counts were recorded for this clonotype. The J gene is TRBJ2-2, the V gene TRBV7-3; TRBD1 matches 7 bases. V shed 2 bases, J shed 4 bases, and the junction held 4 bases outside the gene matches. Per the germline V gene, CDR1 is SGHTA and CDR2 is FQGTGA. The CDR3 loop spans 15 amino acids. The CDR3 bases are TGTGCCAGCAGCTTACAGGGGGAAAGCACCGGGGAGCTGTTTTTT. As protein: CASSLQGESTGELFF.

The sample holds a few counts of this clonotype. V is TRBV3-1 and J is TRBJ2-5; D remains ambiguous. Trimming stripped 4 bases from V and 4 bases from J, with 7 bases between. Germline CDR1 and CDR2: LGHDT and YNNKEL (reference sequence). CDR3 size: 12 residues. CDR3 sequence: CASSRTLETQYF. The CDR3 DNA reads as TGTGCCAGCAGCCGGACCTTAGAGACCCAGTACTTC.

This chain uses TRBV10-3 with TRBJ2-5, with 7 nucleotides matching TRBD1. The CDR3 spans 14 residues. The V gene's germline CDR1 is ENHRY and CDR2 SYGVKD. V trimming: 11 bases; J trimming: 0 bases; junction bases outside the gene matches: 9. CDR3 in DNA: TGTGCCTCCCGTCCGACAGGGAACCAAGAGACCCAGTACTTC. Amino acids: CASRPTGNQETQYF.

This clonotype was found many times. V usage is TRBV4-1 and J usage is TRBJ2-1, with D perhaps TRBD1 or TRBD2 (5 bases each). Germline values: CDR1 MGHRA, CDR2 YSYEKL. The CDR3 runs to 12 residues. Trimming took 1 base from V and 9 from J, leaving 7 bases between them. Here the CDR3 DNA reads TGCGCCAGCAGCCAAGGGGGGATTGAGCAGTTCTTC. This codes for CASSQGGIEQFF.

This clonotype has a handful of counts. The chain links TRBV20-1 to TRBJ2-2; D is uncertain. Germline CDR1 reads DFQATT; CDR2 reads SNEGSKA (reference sequence). The length of the CDR3 is 9 residues. The CDR3 DNA follows: TGCAGGCCTAACGGGGAGCTGTTTTTT. Translated: CRPNGELFF.

At least ten counts were recorded for this clonotype. The chain is built from TRBV5-1 and TRBJ2-3; no clear D. Trimming removed 3 bases from V and 5 bases from J, with 10 bases in between. Germline CDR1 reads SGHRS; CDR2 reads YFSETQ. The length of the CDR3 is 13 residues. CDR3 nucleotide sequence: TGCGCCAGCAGCTACGTCATGGGAGATACGCAGTATTTT. It encodes CASSYVMGDTQYF. Filled out from reference TRBV5-1 and TRBJ2-3, the complete variable domain reads KAGVTQTPRYLIKTRGQQVTLSCSPISGHRSVSWYQQTPGQGLQFLFEYFSETQRNKGNFPGRFSGRQFSNSRSEMNVSTLELGDSALYLCASSYVMGDTQYFGPGTRLTVL.

This clonotype was counted only a few times. The CDR3 protein is CATSREVGSGRNEQFF. DNA for the CDR3: TGTGCCACCAGCAGAGAGGTGGGTAGCGGGAGAAATGAGCAGTTCTTC. The rearrangement uses TRBV15 and TRBJ2-1, with TRBD2 matching 9 bases. Trimming at V came to 0 bases and at J to 7 bases, leaving 7 bases not matched to a gene. CDR1 is LNHNV and CDR2 is YYDKDF in the germline V gene (reference sequence). The CDR3 is 16 residues long. The full variable domain, in which reference TRBV15 and TRBJ2-1 provide the parts outside the CDR3, is DAMVIQNPRYQVTQFGKPVTLSCSQTLNHNVMYWYQQKSSQAPKLLFHYYDKDFNNEADTPDNFQSRRPNTSFCFLDIRSPGLGDTAMYLCATSREVGSGRNEQFFGPGTRLTVL.

This clonotype has a count of ten or more. The rearrangement joins TRBV12-3 or TRBV12-4 to TRBJ2-5, with a weak D call TRBD2 (6 bases). Trimming shortened V by 4 bases and J by 1 base, and 10 bases separated the two germline ends. The CDR3 spans 14 residues. The CDR3: CASSWGVGQETQYF. The CDR3 DNA reads as TGTGCCAGCAGTTGGGGGGTAGGCCAAGAGACCCAGTACTTC.

This sequence joins TRBV3-1 and TRBJ1-5; weak D call: TRBD1 (5 bases). Trimming removed 0 bases at V and 6 bases at J, with 12 bases between. The V gene's germline CDR1 is LGHDT and CDR2 YNNKEL (reference sequence). The CDR3 is 15 residues long. This CDR3 is CASSQDRGAGQPQHF. The CDR3 nucleotides are TGTGCCAGCAGCCAAGACAGAGGGGCAGGTCAGCCCCAGCATTTT.

The rearrangement links TRBV5-1 to TRBJ2-3; 7 bases match TRBD2. Germline V CDR1 and CDR2: SGHRS, YFSETQ. The V segment lost 7 bases and the J segment 0 bases; nucleotides outside the gene matches: 5. This CDR3 has 14 amino acids. DNA for the CDR3: TGCGCCAGCCGGTCGGGACTAAGCACAGATACGCAGTATTTT. Translated, it gives CASRSGLSTDTQYF.

This clonotype was observed a handful of times. The chain links TRBV27 to TRBJ1-3; TRBD1 aligns across 7 bases. Germline V gene lookup returns CDR1 MNHEY and CDR2 SMNVEV (reference sequence). The ends lost 4 bases at V and 2 bases at J; junction bases unmatched: 14. The CDR3 spans 18 residues. The CDR3: CASSSNLRQGLTGNTIYF. The CDR3 DNA sequence: TGTGCCAGCAGTTCCAACCTTCGACAGGGACTCACTGGAAACACCATATATTTT.

At least ten counts were recorded for this clonotype. The chain combines TRBV5-1 with TRBJ2-3; D is perhaps TRBD2 (6 bases). Germline CDR1 reads SGHRS; CDR2 reads YFSETQ. The V and J ends lost 0 bases and 6 bases respectively, with 14 bases between them. CDR3 size: 15 residues. The CDR3 DNA follows: TGCGCCAGCAGCTTGGCCCCGGGGGTAGAGGATACGCAGTATTTT. It encodes CASSLAPGVEDTQYF.

This clonotype was detected many times. The J gene is TRBJ2-7, the V gene TRBV3-1, with 11 nucleotides matching TRBD2. The CDR3 contains 16 residues. Germline CDR1 LGHDT, CDR2 YNNKEL (reference sequence). The junction had 3 bases not matched to a gene; V was cut back by 1 base and J by 1 base. The CDR3 nucleotides read TGTGCCAGCAGCCAAGGGGCTAGCGGGGGGTCCTACGAGCAGTACTTC. Its translation: CASSQGASGGSYEQYF.

This clonotype has ten or more counts. The gene calls are TRBV4-1 and TRBJ2-7; TRBD2 might be the D (7 bases). CDR1 and CDR2 (germline): MGHRA, YSYEKL. The CDR3 extends over 15 amino acids. The V end was cut by 5 bases, the J end by 2 bases, with 16 bases between. The CDR3 spells CASSEGGGITYEQYF. The CDR3 DNA follows: TGCGCCAGCAGCGAAGGGGGAGGGATTACCTACGAGCAGTACTTC.

The chain recombines TRBV4-2 with TRBJ2-5, with 8 positions matching TRBD2. The germline V gene has CDR1 LGHNA and CDR2 YNFKEQ. Trimming took 3 bases from V and 4 from J; bases not matched to a gene: 10. The CDR3 has 16 residues. CDR3 amino acids: CASSQDGGGLLETQYF. CDR3 DNA: TGTGCCAGCAGCCAGGACGGGGGGGGGTTGTTAGAGACCCAGTACTTC.

The chain couples TRBV4-3 to TRBJ2-7, with 8 bases identical to TRBD2. Germline V lookup: CDR1 LGHNA, CDR2 YSLEER. The V segment lost 1 base and the J segment 2 bases; nucleotides outside the gene matches: 7. The CDR3 is 16 residues long. CDR3: CASSQVPLSGAYEQYF. In DNA form, the CDR3 reads TGCGCCAGCAGCCAAGTCCCGCTTAGCGGGGCCTACGAGCAGTACTTC.

This clonotype was observed a handful of times. The chain joins TRBV28 to TRBJ2-1; 11 nucleotides match TRBD2. CDR3 length: 18 amino acids. Germline values: CDR1 MDHEN, CDR2 SYDVKM. The junction had 6 bases not matched to a gene; V was cut back by 2 bases and J by 0 bases. DNA of the CDR3: TGTGCCAGCAGTTTAGGGACTAGCGGCGACAGCTCCTACAATGAGCAGTTCTTC. Translation gives CASSLGTSGDSSYNEQFF.

V is TRBV4-2 and J is TRBJ2-7; D remains unclear. Trimming removed 0 bases from V and 6 bases from J, with 9 bases in between. This CDR3 has 13 residues. Germline-derived CDR1 and CDR2 are LGHNA and YNFKEQ. The CDR3 DNA reads as TGTGCCAGCAGCCAAGATCCTCCTAGCGAGCAGTACTTC. Residues: CASSQDPPSEQYF.

This clonotype was seen at least ten times. The chain has TRBV9 and TRBJ1-6; D not resolved. There are 12 residues in the CDR3. The germline V gene encodes CDR1 SGDLS and CDR2 YYNGEE. V lost 2 bases, J lost 14 bases, and 11 bases lay in between. The CDR3, as DNA: TGTGCCAGCAGCGTTGGCGGCAGCACCCTCCACTTT. Its translation is CASSVGGSTLHF.

J is TRBJ2-3 and V is TRBV20-1; 7 bases match TRBD2. CDR1 is DFQATT and CDR2 is SNEGSKA in the germline V gene (reference sequence). The V gene end was trimmed by 6 bases and the J gene end by 4 bases; junction bases not matched to a gene: 10. There are 14 residues in the CDR3. CDR3 residues: CSALPAGIADTQYF. For the CDR3, the DNA is TGCAGTGCCCTACCAGCGGGAATCGCAGATACGCAGTATTTT.

There are many counts of this clonotype. The chain employs TRBV12-3 or TRBV12-4 and TRBJ2-7; 10 nucleotides agree with TRBD2. This CDR3 region has 15 residues. Losses at the gene ends were 0 bases for V and 3 bases for J; bases not matched to a gene: 2. CDR3 DNA: TGTGCCAGCAGTTTAGCGCTAGCGGGAGTCTACGAGCAGTACTTC. It specifies CASSLALAGVYEQYF.

This clonotype was recorded a few times. The genes are TRBV5-1 and TRBJ1-1; D gene ambiguous. V gave up 4 bases and J gave up 1 base, with 14 bases separating them. This CDR3 has 15 residues. The germline V gene has CDR1 SGHRS and CDR2 YFSETQ. CDR3 region: CASSQWTEKNTEAFF. The CDR3 region has the DNA TGCGCCAGCAGCCAATGGACGGAGAAGAACACTGAAGCTTTCTTT.